This T cell receptor beta chain is drawn from a study of spatial heterogeneity in lung cancer (dated by TCRdb to between 2017 and 2020). General notes on the study: Beta-chain transcripts were consistently detected in greater numbers than alpha-chain transcripts, which likely reflected higher beta-chain transcript abundance. In tumor regions, TCR transcript counts showed a strong correlation with a T cell transcriptional module score derived from matched bulk RNA-seq. In the raw uncorrected reads, each unique combination of TCR and UMI appeared more than ten times on average. The study linked features of the TCR repertoire to counts of nonsynonymous mutations, which were determined by whole-exome sequencing of tumor tissue. In non-small cell lung cancer, the study made a quantitative comparison of TCR alpha and beta repertoires among multiple tumor regions, matched nontumor lung and blood. Both alpha and beta chains were TCR-sequenced in samples taken at surgery, namely 220 tumor regions, under 80 matched nontumor lung samples and 50 to 60 PBMC samples. Here is what the overall study found, with its caveats: Counts of ubiquitous and regional expanded TCRs were found to correlate with counts of ubiquitous and regional nonsynonymous mutations, respectively. TCR-seq was estimated to cover only approximately 7% of tumor T cells for alpha chains and around 13% for beta chains. Confirming at a functional level the hypothesis that regional TCRs recognize regional mutations was considered to require additional single-cell paired TCR alpha and beta sequencing. The number of expanded intratumoral alpha and beta TCRs correlated with the tumor nonsynonymous mutation count.

In light of the paper, this sample's time point label describes: sample taken at primary tumor resection. Donors were 65 to 85 patients with early-stage, untreated non-small cell lung cancer from the lung TRACERx cohort. Without any cell sorting, TCR sequencing was performed on whole RNA extracted either from tumor and nontumor lung tissue or from cryopreserved PBMC samples. Patients were selected for TCR sequencing only if sufficient RNA was available from at least two tumor regions. Tumor and adjacent nontumor lung specimens were reviewed by a lung pathologist before selection. For CDR1 and CDR2, the germline V gene lists SGHVS and FQNEAQ. The trim is 5 bases for V and 2 bases for J, with a gap of 12 bases between the germline ends. The CDR3 runs 14 amino acids, cysteine and phenylalanine included. Solely the CDR3 DNA is kept, with 42 bases framed from the first base. The library was obtained by 5' RACE. This sample was sequenced with a NextSeq 500. To allow correction of PCR and sequencing errors, the TCR library protocol tagged every TCR cDNA molecule with a unique molecular identifier. On the study's bioinformatics: Decombinator tools were used for TCR identification, UMI-based error correction and CDR3 extraction. Expanded TCRs were defined as those above a frequency of 2 per 1,000, corresponding to the top 1% of the tumor frequency distribution. Expanded tumor TCRs were classed as regional if statistically deemed absent (corrected P<0.05) from at least one tumor region, otherwise ubiquitous. Rényi diversity was computed with the R vegan package after subsampling each repertoire 100 times to 5,000 TCRs. CDR3 similarity networks were built from amino acid triplet string-kernel similarity, with CDR3s being connected when pairwise similarity was above 0.82. TCRdb cleaned the public reads at Q25 with fastp, built clones with MiXCR and kept in-frame beta chains. Identical CDR3 proteins give one entry, which carries the most common genes and DNA. The authors' filters were not applied to this entry. The sample data list around 20,000 distinct CDR3 sequences, and more than 2.5% of these were observed just once. Approximately 7.7% of the sample comes from the top ten.

This clonotype was found many times. What antigen it recognizes has not been identified. The record has no base qualities; no much larger clone is one base away. This chain is built from TRBV7-8 and TRBJ1-2; D gene: possibly TRBD1, on 5 matching bases. The sample was lung tumor tissue, taken at surgery. The sequence was collected from a male donor with early-stage non-small cell lung cancer. The CDR3 in this case is CASSTGGGNYGYTF. The sequenced DNA is TGTGCCAGCAGCACGGGGGGAGGGAACTATGGCTACACCTTC.